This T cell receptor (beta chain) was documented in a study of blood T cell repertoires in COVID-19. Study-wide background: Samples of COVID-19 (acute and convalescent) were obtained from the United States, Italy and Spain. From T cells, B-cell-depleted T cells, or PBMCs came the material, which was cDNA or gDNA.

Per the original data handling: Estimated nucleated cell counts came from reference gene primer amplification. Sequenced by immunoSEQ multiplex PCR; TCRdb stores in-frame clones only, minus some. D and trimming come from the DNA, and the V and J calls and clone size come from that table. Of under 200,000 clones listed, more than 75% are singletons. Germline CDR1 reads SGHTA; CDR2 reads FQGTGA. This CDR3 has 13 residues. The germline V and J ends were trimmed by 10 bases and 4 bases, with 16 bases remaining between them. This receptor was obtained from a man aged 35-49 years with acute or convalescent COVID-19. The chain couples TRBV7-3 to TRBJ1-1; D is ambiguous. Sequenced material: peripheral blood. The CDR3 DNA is TGTGCCACCCACACTTTGACTGGCACTGAAGCTTTCTTT. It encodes CATHTLTGTEAFF.